The 11 T cell receptor beta chains below were found in one sample sequenced in a study of neoadjuvant anti-PD-1 for oral cavity cancer. Data came from immunoSEQ multiplex PCR; TCRdb stores just in-frame clones and leaves some out. The data contain more than 13,000 clones, about 81% of them seen just once; the ten biggest clones take up 2.2%. Time point given: after neoadjuvant nivolumab, at surgical resection. The sample in question was PBMCs, obtained after nivolumab (anti-PD-1) treatment. These receptors all stem from a person between 35 and 79 years old with oral cavity squamous cell carcinoma.

V and J are TRBV6-5 and TRBJ2-5; D remains unclear. The CDR3 has 14 residues. V lost 5 bases to trimming and J lost 5 bases, with 15 bases between them. Germline V CDR1 and CDR2: MNHEY, SVGAGI. The CDR3 region is CASSPGRSLETQYF. As DNA, the CDR3 is TGTGCCAGCAGTCCTGGAAGGAGTTTGGAGACCCAGTACTTC.

This clone was observed a single time. This rearrangement joins TRBV6-5 to TRBJ2-3, with TRBD1 matching over 10 bases. Trimming cost V 6 bases and J 5 bases; bases outside gene matches: 8. This CDR3 comprises 15 residues. From germline, CDR1 is MNHEY and CDR2 SVGAGI. CDR3 loop: CASRAPGQGIDTQYF. Here the CDR3 DNA reads TGTGCCAGCAGGGCACCGGGACAGGGGATAGATACGCAGTATTTT.

CDR3 loop: CAWSPQGAGELFF. The CDR3 DNA is TGTGCCTGGAGTCCCCAGGGAGCGGGGGAGCTGTTTTTT. The V and J genes are TRBV30 and TRBJ2-2; D may be TRBD1 or TRBD2 (5 bases each). The CDR3 has 13 amino acids. CDR1 GTSNPN and CDR2 SVGIG come from the germline V gene (reference sequence). Trimming took off 2 bases at V and 8 bases at J, with 12 bases between the two ends.

This chain joins TRBV5-1 and TRBJ2-3, with D maybe TRBD2 (5 bases). The length of the CDR3 is 14 residues. Trimming left V 4 bases short and J 1 base short, with 10 bases between. Per germline, CDR1 SGHRS and CDR2 YFSETQ. DNA of the CDR3: TGCGCCAGCAGCAACCCCGGGGGCACAGATACGCAGTATTTT. It encodes CASSNPGGTDTQYF.

V and J are TRBV5-5 and TRBJ1-4; no clear D. Trimming left V 1 base short and J 8 bases short, with 6 bases between. The CDR3 runs 12 residues. Germline-derived CDR1 and CDR2 are SGHKS and YYEKEE (reference sequence). This CDR3 is CASSLWGEKLFF. The CDR3 DNA reads as TGTGCCAGCAGCTTGTGGGGAGAAAAACTGTTTTTT. The whole variable domain, filled in from reference TRBV5-5 and TRBJ1-4, reads DAGVTQSPTHLIKTRGQQVTLRCSPISGHKSVSWYQQVLGQGPQFIFQYYEKEERGRGNFPDRFSARQFPNYSSELNVNALLLGDSALYLCASSLWGEKLFFGSGTQLSVL.

There are a few counts of this clone. This chain connects TRBV4-1 to TRBJ2-7; TRBD2 matches at 10 bases. CDR3 length: 14 amino acids. CDR1 and CDR2 (germline): MGHRA, YSYEKL. Losses at the gene ends were 2 bases for V and 3 bases for J; bases not matched to a gene: 1. The CDR3 protein is CASSQLAGVYEQYF. The CDR3 DNA reads TGCGCCAGCAGCCAACTAGCGGGAGTCTACGAGCAGTACTTC.

This chain connects TRBV6-6 to TRBJ2-2, with no clear D. The CDR3 is made up of 11 amino acids. The germline V and J ends were trimmed by 9 bases and 8 bases, with 10 bases remaining between them. Germline CDR1 and CDR2: MNHNY and SVGAGI (reference sequence). As DNA, the CDR3 is TGTGCCAGTTACGCCGTTGGGGAGCTGTTTTTT. As protein: CASYAVGELFF.

This clone showed up just a few times. V gene TRBV30 combines with J gene TRBJ1-1; D is undetermined. This CDR3 is 12 amino acids long. Germline lookup yields CDR1 GTSNPN and CDR2 SVGIG (reference sequence). Trimming stripped 4 bases from V and 6 bases from J, with 12 bases between. The CDR3 here is CAWITRVSEAFF. The CDR3 coding sequence is TGTGCCTGGATAACGCGTGTCTCTGAAGCTTTCTTT.

The chain is built from TRBV2 and TRBJ2-1; 8 bases are a match to TRBD2. Per the germline V gene, CDR1 is SNHLY and CDR2 is FYNNEI. V was pared by 4 bases and J by 14 bases, with 22 bases of the junction left unmatched. The CDR3 totals 17 residues. The CDR3: CASSGYEGGLARGEEFF. Here the CDR3 DNA reads TGTGCCAGCAGTGGGTATGAGGGTGGACTAGCACGGGGAGAGGAGTTCTTC. The full variable domain, its missing parts supplied by reference TRBV2 and TRBJ2-1, is EPEVTQTPSHQVTQMGQEVILRCVPISNHLYFYWYRQILGQKVEFLVSFYNNEISEKSEIFDDQFSVERPDGSNFTLKIRSTKLEDSAMYFCASSGYEGGLARGEEFFGPGTRLTVL.

This clone was detected only once. The chain uses TRBV5-4 and TRBJ1-2, with TRBD1 identical over 10 bases. V gave up 0 bases and J gave up 4 bases; unmatched junction bases: 0. The CDR3 extends over 14 amino acids. Germline-derived CDR1 and CDR2 are SGHNT and YYREEE (reference sequence). In DNA, the CDR3 is TGTGCCAGCAGCTTGGGACAGGGGGCCTATGGCTACACCTTC. Translated, it gives CASSLGQGAYGYTF.

The chain links TRBV2 to TRBJ2-5; 8 bases align to TRBD2. Unmatched junction bases numbered 8, after V lost 3 bases and J lost 5 bases. The CDR3 totals 15 residues. The germline gives CDR1 SNHLY, CDR2 FYNNEI. The CDR3 DNA reads TGTGCCAGCAGTGATTGGTCGGGGGGGCGGGAGACCCAGTACTTC. Its translation: CASSDWSGGRETQYF.